This T cell receptor beta chain originates from a study of Graves' ophthalmopathy and Graves' hyperthyroidism. The authors amplified TCR beta CDR3 regions from RNA transcripts. First-round RT-PCR relied on HTBI primers, and a second-round multiplex PCR came next. TCRdb passed the multiplex PCR reads through MiXCR, listing each CDR3 protein once. The sample yields 150,000 to 200,000 distinct CDR3 sequences, roughly two fifths seen once. Whole-study findings and limits: In separating ophthalmopathy from stable hyperthyroidism, a 13-signature model achieved 87.88% sensitivity and approximately 81% specificity.

The CDR3 has 12 residues. Trimming took off 3 bases at V and 4 bases at J, with 7 bases between the two ends. In its sample, this clonotype was seen a few times. The target antigen is unknown. Sequenced input: peripheral blood. The sequence derives from a man aged 30 to 45 with Graves' ophthalmopathy. This chain links TRBV12-3 or TRBV12-4 with TRBJ2-7; D is unresolved. CDR3 DNA: TGTGCCAGCAGTTTGTCAGCATACGAGCAGTACTTC. Translation gives CASSLSAYEQYF.